The T cell receptor (beta chain) under discussion was sequenced for a study of OX40 agonist ivuxolimab in advanced cancers. In terms of the full investigation: Ivuxolimab was a fully human IgG2 agonistic monoclonal antibody targeting the costimulatory receptor OX40 (CD134). Intravenous ivuxolimab was administered to patients every 2 weeks at six dose levels: 0.01, 0.1, 0.3, 1.5, 3 and 10 mg/kg. Of the roughly 52 dose-escalation patients, hepatocellular carcinoma was present in around 19, melanoma in around 15, renal cell carcinoma in 9 and head and neck cancer in 9. In the dose-escalation cohort, more than 80% of patients were male, and the mean age was 60 years with a range of roughly 23 to 79. Patients were allowed to have had prior anti-PD-1, anti-PD-L1 or anti-CTLA-4 therapy, and approximately 43% of the dose-escalation patients had previously received checkpoint inhibitors. Three dose-escalation patients achieved partial responses, one with hepatocellular carcinoma and two with cutaneous melanoma. Peripheral TCRbeta sequencing aimed to test whether ivuxolimab altered TCR sequence diversity and caused clonal T-cell expansion. The monotherapy dose-escalation portion (N of about 52 patients) of the phase I ivuxolimab trial is reported in the paper.

Of note for this clone: Its antigen specificity is not known. No clone much larger than this one lies a single base away; base qualities are absent.

What the research found in general, with its limitations: The antigen specificity of the clonally expanded peripheral T cells was not determined. After ivuxolimab, CD8+ T cells had more expanded clones than CD4+ T cells on average. In partial responders in the 0.1-3.0 mg/kg groups, normalized peripheral clonal expansion was found to be among the lowest, especially among CD8+ T cells. At doses of 0.1 to 3.0 mg/kg, clonal expansion of both CD4+ and CD8+ blood T cells was observed from baseline to week 6. Low levels of normalized T-cell clonal expansion were also seen in some patients who did not respond.

For sequencing of the TCRbeta CDR3 region, genomic DNA was extracted from the sorted cells. TCRbeta CDR3 regions were sequenced using the immunoSEQ Assay. Here the immuneACCESS table is served through TCRdb, limited to in-frame sequences with V and J called. Missing clones are a known gap in these copies; in checked studies unresolved V genes cover under half, and the rest lacks a known reason. A total of some 41,000 clones appear in this sample, roughly nine tenths of them only once. The ten largest make up 2.4% of the sample. The trial excluded patients who had a history of autoimmune disease or were on systemic immunosuppression. In every dose cohort, peripheral blood was drawn for TCR sequencing at baseline, cycle 4 day 1, and cycle 7 day 1. The samples were taken from a phase I, first-in-human, multicenter, open-label dose-escalation trial of ivuxolimab. Adults with locally advanced or metastatic melanoma, renal cell carcinoma, hepatocellular carcinoma or head and neck squamous cell carcinoma were enrolled in the trial. CD4+ and CD8+ T cells were sorted separately from peripheral blood before TCR sequencing.

The clonotype originates from an adult with an advanced solid tumor such as melanoma, head and neck, liver or kidney cancer. The input for sequencing was CD4+ or CD8+ T cells sorted from blood, taken in a trial of the OX40 agonist ivuxolimab.

The CDR3: CASSRGTGSGNTIYF. The sequence in DNA is TGTGCCAGCAGCCGAGGGACGGGCTCTGGAAACACCATATATTTT. This receptor chain uses TRBV5-4 and TRBJ1-3; the D gene is perhaps TRBD1, from 5 matching bases. Per the germline V gene (reference sequence), SGHNT is the CDR1 and YYREEE is the CDR2. The junction carries 11 bases between V and J, which are trimmed by 4 bases and 0 bases respectively. From the cysteine through the phenylalanine, the CDR3 covers 15 amino acids. The read is trimmed to its CDR3 DNA, 45 bases read in frame from base 1.